This paragraph covers one T cell receptor (beta chain) sequence. Its antigen is currently unknown. This sample was included in a study of cytomegalovirus exposure and HLA in healthy donors. The wider study: The roughly 120 validation repertoires used the same platform as the roughly 610 first-cohort repertoires, a later analysis reported.

The CDR3 is 14 residues long. The V gene lost 1 base and the J gene lost 5 bases, with 11 bases spanning the gap. Per the germline V gene, CDR1 is MNHEY and CDR2 is SMNVEV (reference sequence). The data were produced by immunoSEQ multiplex PCR, yet TCRdb's version contains in-frame clones alone and is incomplete. The repertoire has about 190,000 clones, 84% of them found once; the top ten carry 6% to 9%. Donors were drawn from the roughly 120-subject validation cohort, separate from the approximately 670-subject first cohort. Study outcomes and limitations: Rarity characterized most TCR sequences, yet some public TCRs appeared in many donors. It was about 150 TCR beta chains that were listed as cytomegalovirus-associated.

Sequencing was performed on PBMCs. The genes are TRBV27 and TRBJ2-5; TRBD2 is a possible D gene (5 bases). This receptor was taken from a man between 18 and 29 years old in good health and CMV-seropositive. CDR3 protein: CASSLFPTSETQYF. For the CDR3, the DNA is TGTGCCAGCAGTTTATTCCCAACTAGTGAGACCCAGTACTTC.